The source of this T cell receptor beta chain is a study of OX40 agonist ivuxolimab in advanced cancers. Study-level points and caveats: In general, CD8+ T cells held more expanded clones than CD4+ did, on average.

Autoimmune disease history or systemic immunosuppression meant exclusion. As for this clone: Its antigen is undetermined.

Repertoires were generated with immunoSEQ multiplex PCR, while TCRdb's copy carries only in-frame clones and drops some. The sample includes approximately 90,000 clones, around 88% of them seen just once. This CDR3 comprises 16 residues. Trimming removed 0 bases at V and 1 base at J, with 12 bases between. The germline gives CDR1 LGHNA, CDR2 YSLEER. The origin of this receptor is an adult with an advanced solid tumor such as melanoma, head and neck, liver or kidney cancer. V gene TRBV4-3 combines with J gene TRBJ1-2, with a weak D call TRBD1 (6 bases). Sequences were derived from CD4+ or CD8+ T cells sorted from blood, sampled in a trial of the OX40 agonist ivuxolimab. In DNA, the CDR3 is TGCGCCAGCAGCCAAGATCGGACAGCATTTAACTATGGCTACACCTTC. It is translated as CASSQDRTAFNYGYTF.